This passage covers 13 T cell receptor beta chains from one sample sequenced in a study of a mutant IDH1 vaccine in newly diagnosed glioma. Time point specified: week 35, safety follow-up. What each vaccine dose contained was 300 ug of mutant IDH1 20-mer peptide, accompanied by topical imiquimod. These receptors' antigens are unknown. TCRdb's copy holds only in-frame clones and misses some; the assay was immunoSEQ multiplex PCR. The sample lists just under 70,000 clones; roughly 84% were seen once. Specimen: PBMCs, collected from a glioma patient whose treatment included an IDH1 peptide vaccine. These receptors originate from a man between 18 and 35 years old with glioma.

The V and J genes are TRBV7-9 and TRBJ2-1; D tentatively reads TRBD1 or TRBD2 (5 bases each). This CDR3 is 14 amino acids long. CDR1 and CDR2 (germline): SEHNR, FQNEAQ (reference sequence). Trimming took 3 bases from V and 11 from J, leaving 17 bases between them. Here the CDR3 DNA reads TGTGCCAGCAGCTTTTCCGGGACGGTAACAAAGCAGTTCTTC. Amino acids: CASSFSGTVTKQFF.

The gene calls are TRBV4-1 and TRBJ2-5; 9 bases are a match to TRBD1. Germline CDR1 reads MGHRA; CDR2 reads YSYEKL. Trimming cost V 2 bases and J 5 bases; bases outside gene matches: 9. CDR3 size: 16 residues. The CDR3 region is CASSQTHRGRRETQYF. CDR3 bases: TGCGCCAGCAGCCAAACCCACAGGGGGCGCAGGGAGACCCAGTACTTC.

The V gene is TRBV4-1, the J gene TRBJ2-5; the match to TRBD1 covers 7 bases. CDR3 length: 14 amino acids. With V trimmed by 6 bases and J by 4 bases, 8 bases remained unmatched. CDR1 is MGHRA, CDR2 YSYEKL, per germline. DNA of the CDR3: TGCGCCAGCAGTCCAACGACAGGGAGAGAGACCCAGTACTTC. Translating it yields CASSPTTGRETQYF.

The V gene is TRBV9, the J gene TRBJ2-7; the match to TRBD2 covers 8 bases. V lost 0 bases and J lost 3; bases outside the gene matches: 5. The CDR3 is 15 residues long. CDR1 and CDR2 from the germline V gene are SGDLS and YYNGEE. Here the CDR3 DNA reads TGTGCCAGCAGCGTAGGTGGTAGCGGGGTCTACGAGCAGTACTTC. As protein: CASSVGGSGVYEQYF. The variable domain in full, completed from reference TRBV9 and TRBJ2-7, reads DSGVTQTPKHLITATGQRVTLRCSPRSGDLSVYWYQQSLDQGLQFLIQYYNGEERAKGNILERFSAQQFPDLHSELNLSSLELGDSALYFCASSVGGSGVYEQYFGPGTRLTVT.

The rearrangement links TRBV9 to TRBJ1-3; D uncertain. CDR1 SGDLS and CDR2 YYNGEE come from the germline V gene. This CDR3 contains 15 residues. V was clipped by 3 bases and J by 1 base, with 11 bases between them. CDR3 sequence: CASSGALGSGNTIYF. CDR3 coding DNA: TGTGCCAGCAGCGGCGCCCTTGGGTCTGGAAACACCATATATTTT.

The chain joins TRBV27 to TRBJ2-1; D is perhaps TRBD2 (6 bases). The germline V gene encodes CDR1 MNHEY and CDR2 SMNVEV (reference sequence). The V and J ends lost 3 bases and 3 bases respectively, with 6 bases between them. The CDR3 is 13 amino acids. CDR3 nucleotide sequence: TGTGCCAGCAGTTTGGGGGGCTACAATGAGCAGTTCTTC. This codes for CASSLGGYNEQFF.

The V gene is TRBV18, the J gene TRBJ1-1; 9 bases fit TRBD1. Germline V lookup: CDR1 KGHSH, CDR2 LQKENI. The CDR3 runs 11 residues. V lost 7 bases, J lost 10 bases, and 4 bases stayed unmatched. This CDR3 is CASLTQGAAFF. CDR3 coding DNA: TGTGCCAGCTTAACACAGGGGGCAGCTTTCTTT.

CDR3 sequence reads: CASSLDQETQYF. CDR3 sequence (DNA): TGTGCCAGCAGCTTGGACCAAGAGACCCAGTACTTC. The chain recombines TRBV5-6 with TRBJ2-5; no reliable D call. Looked up from germline, CDR1 is SGHDT and CDR2 is YYEEEE. This CDR3 comprises 12 residues. Trimming cost V 0 bases and J 0 bases, with 0 bases left between them.

The chain combines TRBV29-1 with TRBJ2-7, with D uncertain. The CDR3 consists of 12 residues. V lost 4 bases to trimming and J lost 7 bases, with 14 bases between them. Germline V CDR1 and CDR2: SQVTM, ANQGSEA. CDR3 DNA: TGCAGCGTTGCCCGAACAGAGAAGGAGCAGTACTTC. It encodes CSVARTEKEQYF.

The CDR3 nucleotides are TGTGCCAGCTCGGGTGGGAGGAACACTGAAGCTTTCTTT. Translating gives CASSGGRNTEAFF. The chain carries TRBV18 and TRBJ1-1; D remains unclear. V lost 6 bases to trimming and J lost 1 base, with 9 bases between them. The CDR3 consists of 13 residues. Germline V gene lookup returns CDR1 KGHSH and CDR2 LQKENI.

This chain joins TRBV9 and TRBJ1-5; possible D gene TRBD1, 6 bases. Germline V lookup: CDR1 SGDLS, CDR2 YYNGEE. Trimming removed 0 bases from V and 4 bases from J, with 17 bases in between. This CDR3 is built from 17 residues. The CDR3, as DNA: TGTGCCAGCAGCGTAGGTCCCTATGCGGGGGCGAATCAGCCCCAGCATTTT. It encodes CASSVGPYAGANQPQHF.

The chain links TRBV7-2 to TRBJ2-5, with TRBD1 as a possible D gene (8 bases). V was pared by 3 bases and J by 5 bases, with 16 bases between. Per germline, CDR1 SGHTA and CDR2 FQGNSA. The CDR3 spans 15 residues. CDR3 sequence: CASSFGQGGRETQYF. The CDR3, as DNA: TGTGCCAGCAGCTTTGGACAGGGAGGGCGGGAGACCCAGTACTTC.

Notes on this clone: Relative to the germline gene, one junction end is altered; a read error may explain this. This chain connects TRBV7-2 to TRBJ1-1; a weak D match, TRBD1 (5 bases). This CDR3 has 15 residues. Germline-derived CDR1 and CDR2 are SGHTA and FQGNSA. The CDR3 loop reads CASRLEGVMNTEAFF. In DNA form, the CDR3 reads TGTGCCAGCAGGTTAGAAGGGGTCATGAACACTGAAGCTTTCTTT.